The sequence of this T cell receptor beta chain was determined in a study of T cell responses to AZD1222 COVID-19 vaccine. Study-level findings and limits: In a largely white British group with more females than males, clonal diversity was possibly underestimated. AZD1222 recipients seropositive at baseline numbered only five to seven. Spike-specific TCR breadth and depth went up after people got two AZD1222 doses.

CDR1 and CDR2 from the germline V gene are SQVTM and ANQGSEA. The CDR3 runs to 14 residues. V shed 7 bases, J shed 5 bases, and the junction held 9 bases outside the gene matches. TCRdb keeps only in-frame clones here, not all; method: immunoSEQ multiplex PCR. The table shows 50,000 to 70,000 clones, with 75% to 90% occurring only once. Concerning this clone: Its antigen is unidentified.

The TCR originated in an adult in good health. The V call is TRBV29-1, the J call TRBJ2-5, with 11 bases aligning to TRBD2. The sequenced sample was peripheral blood, obtained on day 0 of MenACWY control vaccination. This CDR3 reads CSEVAGGPGETQYF. The CDR3 nucleotides read TGCAGCGAGGTAGCGGGAGGGCCGGGGGAGACCCAGTACTTC.